One sample yielded the 23 T cell receptor beta chains listed below, sequenced in a study of T cell clonality in common variable immunodeficiency. The data were produced by immunoSEQ multiplex PCR, yet TCRdb's version contains in-frame clones alone and is incomplete. This repertoire holds 39,000 or so clones, and none appear only once. Sequenced: peripheral blood mononuclear cells. The receptors shown here come from a person between 18 and 69 years old in good health.

Remarks on this clone: Sequencing ends 3 residues short of the CDR3 end; the germline J gene provides the rest. The chain carries TRBV7-6 and TRBJ2-3; D unclear. Germline V lookup: CDR1 SGHVS, CDR2 FNYEAQ. This CDR3 has 13 residues. This chain's CDR3 is CASSLDDNQPQYF. CDR3 bases read: TGTGCCAGCAGCTTAGACGACAATCAGCCG.

This clone has at least ten counts. The read comes to an end 3 residues before the CDR3 does, leaving the germline J gene to fill in the end. V and J are TRBV5-1 and TRBJ1-3, with D unclear. The CDR3 is 13 amino acids. From germline, CDR1 is SGHRS and CDR2 YFSETQ. Trimming cost V 4 bases and J 0 bases, with 5 bases left between them. This chain's CDR3 is CASSPSSGNTIYF. The DNA read from the CDR3 is TGCGCCAGCAGCCCATCCTCTGGAAACACC.

This clone was counted ten times or more. The CDR3 goes on 3 residues after the read ends, and that part is filled in from the germline J gene. The chain has TRBV30 and TRBJ2-2; D might be TRBD1 (6 bases). V was shortened by 0 bases and J by 1 base, with 12 bases between the two germline ends. This CDR3 has 16 residues. The germline CDR1 and CDR2 sequences are GTSNPN and SVGIG (reference sequence). CDR3 DNA (partial): TGTGCCTGGAGTGTCCTCGGGACACGGAACACCGGGGAG. This sequence encodes CAWSVLGTRNTGE. The complete CDR3 reads CAWSVLGTRNTGELFF. Drawing the rest from reference TRBV30 and TRBJ2-2, the complete variable domain is SQTIHQWPATLVQPVGSPLSLECTVEGTSNPNLYWYRQAAGRGLQLLFYSVGIGQISSEVPQNLSASRPQDRQFILSSKKLLLSDSGFYLCAWSVLGTRNTGELFFGEGSRLTVL.

This clone was picked up many times. The read terminates 3 residues before the CDR3 end, so the remaining end is supplied by the germline J gene. The J gene is TRBJ1-2, the V gene TRBV5-5; the D is unclear. This CDR3 comprises 15 residues. V was shortened by 2 bases and J by 3 bases, with 14 bases between the two germline ends. Germline lookup yields CDR1 SGHKS and CDR2 YYEKEE (reference sequence). The CDR3 bases that were read are TGTGCCAGCAGCTTCCTTTTAACCGGGGACTATGGC. The encoded protein is CASSFLLTGDYG. The full CDR3 protein reads CASSFLLTGDYGYTF.

The sample holds many counts of this clone. With the read ending 3 residues before the CDR3 end, the germline J gene is used to fill in that end. The chain carries TRBV5-4 and TRBJ2-3, with D perhaps TRBD2 (6 bases). The V gene's germline CDR1 is SGHNT and CDR2 YYREEE (reference sequence). V was clipped by 5 bases and J by 2 bases, with 12 bases between them. The CDR3 spans 14 residues. The covered CDR3 bases are TGTGCCAGCAGTCCTGGAGGGTTCACAGATACG. Its protein is CASSPGGFTDT. From start to end, the CDR3 is CASSPGGFTDTQYF.

This clone was seen at least ten times. CDR3 DNA (partial): TGTGCCAGCAGCCCGAGACTAGCGGGAGTAACAGATACG. Translation gives CASSPRLAGVTDT. The CDR3 reads in full as CASSPRLAGVTDTQYF. The chain links TRBV13 to TRBJ2-3, with 12 bases aligning to TRBD2. The CDR3 goes on 3 residues after the read ends, and that part is filled in from the germline J gene. Germline values: CDR1 PRHDT, CDR2 FYEKMQ (reference sequence). After removal of 5 bases from V and 3 bases from J, the junction contained 6 bases not matched to a gene. This CDR3 is built from 16 residues.

This clone occurred many times. The CDR3 end is not reached by the read, which stops 3 residues before it; the germline J gene fills it in. The chain has TRBV18 and TRBJ1-2; D may be TRBD1 (5 bases). The CDR3 runs 14 residues. The V gene's germline CDR1 is KGHSH and CDR2 LQKENI. Incomplete CDR3 DNA: TGTGCCAGCTCACCATTTCCCGGGGGGGAAGGC. Translation: CASSPFPGGEG. The entire CDR3 protein reads CASSPFPGGEGYTF.

This clone was seen many times. The CDR3 bases that were read are TGCGCCAGCAGTGAGTCTCACTCCTCCTACGAG. Encoded protein: CASSESHSSYE. The complete CDR3 protein is CASSESHSSYEQYF. This sequence joins TRBV10-1 and TRBJ2-7; D unclear. The read finishes 3 residues shy of the CDR3 end, and the germline J gene is used to complete it. CDR1 is WNHNN and CDR2 is SYGVQD in the germline V gene (reference sequence). The V gene lost 0 bases and the J gene lost 0 bases, with 6 bases spanning the gap. CDR3 length equals 14 residues.

The sample holds many counts of this clone. Since a much larger clone is just one base distant, this may be a read error. The read ends 3 residues shy of where the CDR3 ends; the end is completed using the germline J gene. V usage is TRBV30 and J usage is TRBJ2-2, with 7 bases matching TRBD1. CDR1 and CDR2 from the germline V gene are GTSNPN and SVGIG (reference sequence). The CDR3 sequence is 15 residues long. The chain's CDR3 is CASDHRGSGANVLFF. CDR3 DNA, as far as it was read: TGTGCCTCCGATCACAGGGGCTCTGGGGCCAACGTG.

This clone was seen repeatedly, ten times or more. Read coverage stops 3 residues before the CDR3 terminus; the germline J gene supplies the remainder. V gene TRBV28 combines with J gene TRBJ2-1; 8 nucleotides align to TRBD2. The CDR3 loop spans 16 amino acids. J lost 1 base, V lost 8 bases, and 10 bases had no gene match. Germline CDR1 is MDHEN and CDR2 is SYDVKM. The CDR3 bases that were read are TGTGCCAGCCTGACCAGCGGGAGTTATTCCTACAATGAG. Its protein product is CASLTSGSYSYNE. The whole CDR3 sequence is CASLTSGSYSYNEQFF.

This clone was recorded a few times. The CDR3 end is not reached by the read, which stops 3 residues before it; the germline J gene fills it in. The chain employs TRBV30 and TRBJ2-7; 10 positions agree with TRBD1. The V gene end was trimmed by 4 bases and the J gene end by 5 bases; junction bases not matched to a gene: 2. Germline CDR1 reads GTSNPN; CDR2 reads SVGIG (reference sequence). The CDR3 loop spans 12 amino acids. The sequenced part of the CDR3 DNA is TGTGCCTGGAATGGACAGGGGGACGAG. Translation: CAWNGQGDE. The entire CDR3 reads CAWNGQGDEQYF.

This clone was picked up many times. The read ends 3 residues shy of where the CDR3 ends; the end is completed using the germline J gene. This rearrangement joins TRBV2 to TRBJ1-2, with a tentative D call TRBD1 (5 bases). Looked up from germline, CDR1 is SNHLY and CDR2 is FYNNEI. There are 15 residues in the CDR3. The covered CDR3 bases are TGTGCCAGCAGTGAAGGTCGGGGGACCGTCGGGGGC. This gives the protein CASSEGRGTVGG. The CDR3 reads in full as CASSEGRGTVGGYTF.

With respect to this clone: The read ends 3 residues before the CDR3 terminus; that terminus is restored from the germline J gene. This chain uses TRBV5-1 with TRBJ2-7; 9 nucleotides match TRBD1. With V trimmed by 2 bases and J by 5 bases, 5 bases remained unmatched. Germline CDR1 and CDR2: SGHRS and YFSETQ. The CDR3 loop spans 14 amino acids. CDR3 in amino acids: CASSLPGQGHEQYF. The CDR3 bases that were read are TGCGCCAGCAGCTTACCGGGACAGGGCCACGAG.

Many counts were recorded for this clone. From the germline J gene comes the end of the CDR3, since the read stops 3 residues before it. The chain uses TRBV20-1 and TRBJ2-7; 10 bases are a match to TRBD1. Germline V gene data show CDR1 as DFQATT and CDR2 as SNEGSKA (reference sequence). The V segment lost 3 bases and the J segment 4 bases; nucleotides outside the gene matches: 6. CDR3 length: 14 amino acids. Partial CDR3 DNA: TGCAGTGCTAGGTTGGACAGGGGGGTATACGAG. Protein product: CSARLDRGVYE. The full CDR3 reads CSARLDRGVYEQYF.

The table lists this clone with many counts. Read sequence stops 3 residues before the CDR3 end, and the germline J gene provides the missing end. The genes are TRBV2 and TRBJ2-5, with D possibly TRBD2 on 6 matching bases. V lost 6 bases and J 0 bases, leaving 20 bases between the germline ends. The germline V gene encodes CDR1 SNHLY and CDR2 FYNNEI. The CDR3 is 17 amino acids. The CDR3 protein is CASSGTSEVADQETQYF. The CDR3 DNA, read in part, is TGTGCCAGCAGCGGTACCTCTGAAGTAGCGGACCAAGAGACC.

The CDR3: CAWSVHSNLEGEQFF. The part of the CDR3 DNA that was read is TGTGCCTGGAGTGTGCACAGTAATTTAGAGGGTGAG. V is TRBV30 and J is TRBJ2-1; D may be TRBD2 (5 bases). The read falls 3 residues short of the CDR3 end, and the missing part is taken from the germline J gene. Trimming shortened V by 0 bases and J by 9 bases, and 18 bases separated the two germline ends. This CDR3 contains 15 residues. CDR1 and CDR2 (germline): GTSNPN, SVGIG (reference sequence).

A note on this clone: The read terminates 3 residues ahead of where the CDR3 ends, so the germline J gene completes it. This chain uses TRBV20-1 with TRBJ2-1, with 7 bases matching TRBD2. The ends lost 5 bases at V and 0 bases at J; junction bases unmatched: 7. The V gene's germline CDR1 is DFQATT and CDR2 SNEGSKA (reference sequence). The CDR3 length is 15 residues. The CDR3 loop is CSALSGWSSYNEQFF. The covered CDR3 bases are TGCAGTGCTCTTAGCGGGTGGAGCTCCTACAATGAG.

In this sample, this clone turned up many times. Read sequence stops 3 residues before the CDR3 end, and the germline J gene provides the missing end. The gene calls are TRBV12-3 or TRBV12-4 and TRBJ2-7, with D perhaps TRBD2 (5 bases). The CDR3 sequence is 14 residues long. The V and J ends lost 5 bases and 4 bases respectively, with 15 bases between them. CDR3 DNA, as far as it was read: TGTGCCAGCAGTCTGAGCTCTACTAGTTACGAG. Residues: CASSLSSTSYE. The full CDR3 reads CASSLSSTSYEQYF.

This clone was detected ten times or more. The read gets to within 3 residues of the CDR3 end, and the germline J gene fills in the rest. This chain uses TRBV30 with TRBJ2-2; 8 nucleotides agree with TRBD1. With 5 bases clipped from V and 1 base from J, the junction kept 0 bases outside the gene matches. The CDR3 consists of 13 residues. Germline V gives CDR1 GTSNPN, CDR2 SVGIG (reference sequence). The CDR3 is CAWGQGNTGELFF. Incomplete CDR3 DNA: TGTGCCTGGGGACAGGGGAACACCGGGGAG.

The sample holds a few counts of this clone. Read coverage stops 3 residues before the CDR3 terminus; the germline J gene supplies the remainder. The rearrangement uses TRBV7-2 and TRBJ1-1; D unresolved. Per germline, CDR1 SGHTA and CDR2 FQGNSA. The CDR3 has 13 residues. V dropped 4 bases and J dropped 0 bases, with 6 bases sitting between them. The chain's CDR3 is CASSSQLNTEAFF. The covered CDR3 bases are TGTGCCAGCAGCTCTCAGTTGAACACTGAA.

Ten or more counts support this clone. The read finishes 3 residues shy of the CDR3 end, and the germline J gene is used to complete it. V gene TRBV2 combines with J gene TRBJ2-7; 8 bases are shared with TRBD1. Germline CDR1 SNHLY, CDR2 FYNNEI. The junction had 6 bases not matched to a gene; V was cut back by 6 bases and J by 2 bases. This CDR3 has 14 residues. Partial CDR3 DNA: TGTGCCAGCAGGGCCGGACAGGGAGCCTACGAG. It yields the protein CASRAGQGAYE. The CDR3 reads in full as CASRAGQGAYEQYF.

This clone has a count of ten or more. The read stops 3 residues short of the end of the CDR3; the missing end is completed from the germline J gene. The V call is TRBV30, the J call TRBJ1-1; D not certain. This CDR3 region has 12 residues. The germline V gene has CDR1 GTSNPN and CDR2 SVGIG (reference sequence). V was shortened by 2 bases and J by 7 bases, with 11 bases between the two germline ends. CDR3 residues: CAWSPRQDEAFF. CDR3 bases read: TGTGCCTGGAGTCCCCGTCAGGATGAA.

This clone was recorded at least ten times. From the germline J gene comes the end of the CDR3, since the read stops 3 residues before it. The rearrangement uses TRBV4-2 and TRBJ2-5, with 8 bases identical to TRBD2. The CDR3 is 18 amino acids. The germline V gene encodes CDR1 LGHNA and CDR2 YNFKEQ. With V trimmed by 0 bases and J by 2 bases, 11 bases remained unmatched. This CDR3 is CASSQDLPGLVAQETQYF. CDR3 DNA (partial): TGTGCCAGCAGCCAAGATCTCCCGGGACTAGTGGCGCAAGAGACC.